This T cell receptor beta chain is from a study of response to subunit inactivated influenza vaccine. Study results and limitations: With each seasonal influenza vaccination, the authors suggested, few new T cells are recruited.

The germline gives CDR1 DFQATT, CDR2 SNEGSKA (reference sequence). The CDR3 is 12 residues long. The V and J ends lost 2 bases and 7 bases, in that order; junction bases with no gene match: 4. This clonotype was recorded a few times. Its antigen is still unknown. TCRdb reprocessed the RT-PCR reads with MiXCR, giving one entry per CDR3 protein. The profile shows about 650,000 distinct CDR3 sequences, approximately 14% of them singletons. The sequencing here drew on PBMCs from blood, taken 12 days after vaccination. The rearrangement links TRBV20-1 to TRBJ2-7, with 8 bases aligning to TRBD1. The source is a man in his fifties who received an inactivated influenza vaccine. In nucleotides, the CDR3 is TGCAGTGCTAGACAGGGGGCAAGTGAGCAGTACTTC. The encoded protein is CSARQGASEQYF.